This entry concerns a single T cell receptor beta chain. The data originate from a study of blood T cell repertoires in COVID-19. Germline V gene data show CDR1 as MNHNY and CDR2 as SVGAGI (reference sequence). Trimming took 6 bases from V and 5 from J, leaving 8 bases between them. The CDR3 is made up of 12 amino acids. TCRdb's copy holds only in-frame clones and misses some; the assay was immunoSEQ multiplex PCR. The data show 200,000 to 250,000 clones, with approximately 83% seen just once and 1.9% held by the top ten. The source of this sequence is a man between 25 and 39 years old who had recovered from COVID-19. The sample taken for sequencing was peripheral blood. The chain has TRBV6-6 and TRBJ1-5; no reliable D call. CDR3 sequence: CASSRRDQPQHF. The DNA for the CDR3 is TGTGCCAGCAGCCGTAGAGATCAGCCCCAGCATTTT.